A single sample gave rise to the 14 T cell receptor beta chains below, sequenced in a study of ipilimumab plus nivolumab after autologous stem cell transplantation (dated by TCRdb to the early 2020s). Libraries were prepared through the immunoSEQ multiplex PCR assay. The clones in this table, taken by TCRdb from immuneACCESS, are in-frame only. Not every clone is retained; where verified, under half of the shortfall comes from an unresolved V gene, and the cause of the rest is unknown. For this sample there are about 9,800 clones; more than 60% appear just once. In total, the top ten clones hold 15% to 20% of the sample. The specimen was PBMCs, collected in a trial of ipilimumab plus nivolumab as post-transplant consolidation. The receptors were sampled from a female donor with multiple myeloma.

J is TRBJ1-5 and V is TRBV15; maybe TRBD1 (6 bases). This CDR3 spans 14 amino acids. The germline V gene encodes CDR1 LNHNV and CDR2 YYDKDF (reference sequence). V was clipped by 6 bases and J by 5 bases, with 14 bases between them. The CDR3 bases are TGTGCCACCAGTAGGGGGGATCCGGATCAGCCCCAGCATTTT. It specifies CATSRGDPDQPQHF.

This CDR3 is CASSNTGTPYEQYF. The CDR3 DNA sequence: TGTGCCAGCAGTAACACAGGGACCCCCTACGAGCAGTACTTC. This chain links TRBV2 with TRBJ2-7, with D possibly matching TRBD1 (6 bases). This CDR3 region has 14 residues. Germline CDR1 is SNHLY and CDR2 is FYNNEI. V lost 5 bases and J lost 2, with 13 bases in between.

V usage is TRBV13 and J usage is TRBJ2-3, with a possible D match to TRBD2 (6 bases). Deletions cut 4 bases from V and 7 bases from J, with 9 bases between. The CDR3 runs 12 residues. Germline V gene sequence: CDR1 PRHDT, CDR2 FYEKMQ (reference sequence). DNA of the CDR3: TGTGCCAGCAGCTCACGCGGGAATACGCAGTATTTT. As protein: CASSSRGNTQYF.

The CDR3 coding sequence is TGTGCCAGCAGCTTAGGACAACTACCCTTCTACACCTTC. Its protein is CASSLGQLPFYTF. This chain joins TRBV7-2 and TRBJ1-2; D remains ambiguous. The V gene lost 1 base and the J gene lost 10 bases, with 13 bases spanning the gap. There are 13 residues in the CDR3. Germline V CDR1 and CDR2: SGHTA, FQGNSA.

This sequence joins TRBV19 and TRBJ2-1, with TRBD2 matching over 7 bases. Germline lookup yields CDR1 LNHDA and CDR2 SQIVND (reference sequence). The CDR3 runs to 16 residues. V shed 5 bases, J shed 0 bases, and the junction held 7 bases outside the gene matches. The CDR3 bases are TGTGCCAGTAGTCCTTCTAGCGGAGTCTCCTACAATGAGCAGTTCTTC. Its translation: CASSPSSGVSYNEQFF.

The CDR3 nucleotides read TGTGCCAGTAACCTGAGGGGGGCCGATCAGCCCCAGCATTTT. Residues: CASNLRGADQPQHF. The rearrangement joins TRBV19 to TRBJ1-5; the D gene is possibly TRBD1 (6 bases). The CDR3 loop spans 14 amino acids. V was pared by 7 bases and J by 5 bases, with 15 bases between. CDR1 and CDR2 (germline): LNHDA, SQIVND (reference sequence). Supplemented by reference TRBV19 and TRBJ1-5, the full variable domain reads DGGITQSPKYLFRKEGQNVTLSCEQNLNHDAMYWYRQDPGQGLRLIYYSQIVNDFQKGDIAEGYSVSREKKESFPLTVTSAQKNPTAFYLCASNLRGADQPQHFGDGTRLSIL.

This clone has just a few counts. The chain is built from TRBV28 and TRBJ2-3; D not resolved. The CDR3 has 11 residues. The V gene's germline CDR1 is MDHEN and CDR2 SYDVKM. Trimming stripped 5 bases from V and 2 bases from J, with 2 bases between. CDR3 residues: CASSNTDTQYF. CDR3 coding DNA: TGTGCCAGCAGTAACACAGATACGCAGTATTTT.

The chain uses TRBV5-5 and TRBJ2-3; 10 bases fit TRBD1. The junction had 6 bases not matched to a gene; V was cut back by 3 bases and J by 8 bases. Germline assignment: CDR1 SGHKS and CDR2 YYEKEE (reference sequence). The CDR3 consists of 14 residues. The CDR3 bases are TGTGCCAGCAGCTCCGGGACAGGGGAAGCTACGCAGTATTTT. Its protein is CASSSGTGEATQYF.

The chain is built from TRBV28 and TRBJ2-1, with D possibly being TRBD1 (5 bases). Trimming cost V 3 bases and J 7 bases, with 19 bases left between them. This CDR3 spans 16 amino acids. From germline, CDR1 is MDHEN and CDR2 SYDVKM. In DNA, the CDR3 is TGTGCCAGCAGTTTGGGGTCGGGCAGGGCTAAGAATGAGCAGTTCTTC. Translation gives CASSLGSGRAKNEQFF.

There are a few counts of this clone. The chain couples TRBV29-1 to TRBJ1-1, with a weak D call TRBD1 (5 bases). Deletions cut 4 bases from V and 5 bases from J, with 14 bases between. CDR3 size: 13 residues. CDR1 and CDR2 (germline): SQVTM, ANQGSEA. The CDR3 DNA reads as TGCAGCGTTGTAAGGGGAGAGGTGACTGAAGCTTTCTTT. It translates to CSVVRGEVTEAFF.

This rearrangement joins TRBV5-1 to TRBJ2-1, with 8 bases fitting TRBD2. The length of the CDR3 is 15 residues. Losses at the gene ends were 1 base for V and 6 bases for J; bases not matched to a gene: 6. Germline CDR1 reads SGHRS; CDR2 reads YFSETQ. The CDR3 sequence is CASSLRASGPNEQFF. The CDR3, as DNA: TGCGCCAGCAGCTTGAGGGCTAGCGGGCCCAATGAGCAGTTCTTC. Full variable domain (rest looked up from reference TRBV5-1 and TRBJ2-1): KAGVTQTPRYLIKTRGQQVTLSCSPISGHRSVSWYQQTPGQGLQFLFEYFSETQRNKGNFPGRFSGRQFSNSRSEMNVSTLELGDSALYLCASSLRASGPNEQFFGPGTRLTVL.

The gene calls are TRBV5-4 and TRBJ2-1, with a weak D call TRBD1 (7 bases). The germline V and J ends were trimmed by 4 bases and 4 bases, with 15 bases remaining between them. This CDR3 is built from 15 residues. Germline CDR1 reads SGHNT; CDR2 reads YYREEE (reference sequence). CDR3 nucleotide sequence: TGTGCCAGCAGCGAATGGTCAGGGGGGTACAATGAGCAGTTCTTC. It translates to CASSEWSGGYNEQFF.

This clone has a single count. The CDR3 DNA sequence: TGTGCCATCAGGGGGGCAACCGCCAACCTCTATGGCTACACCTTC. Translating it yields CAIRGATANLYGYTF. V gene TRBV28 combines with J gene TRBJ1-2, with 7 bases identical to TRBD1. Germline V gene lookup returns CDR1 MDHEN and CDR2 SYDVKM. V shed 10 bases and J 4 bases; nucleotides not matched to a gene: 15. The CDR3 totals 15 residues.

This chain uses TRBV2 with TRBJ1-4, with TRBD1 as a possible D gene (5 bases). The CDR3 is 12 amino acids. Germline CDR1 and CDR2: SNHLY and FYNNEI. V shed 4 bases and J shed 7 bases, with 7 bases lying between them. The CDR3 bases are TGTGCCAGCAGTGGCAGGGCTGAAAAACTGTTTTTT. Protein sequence: CASSGRAEKLFF.